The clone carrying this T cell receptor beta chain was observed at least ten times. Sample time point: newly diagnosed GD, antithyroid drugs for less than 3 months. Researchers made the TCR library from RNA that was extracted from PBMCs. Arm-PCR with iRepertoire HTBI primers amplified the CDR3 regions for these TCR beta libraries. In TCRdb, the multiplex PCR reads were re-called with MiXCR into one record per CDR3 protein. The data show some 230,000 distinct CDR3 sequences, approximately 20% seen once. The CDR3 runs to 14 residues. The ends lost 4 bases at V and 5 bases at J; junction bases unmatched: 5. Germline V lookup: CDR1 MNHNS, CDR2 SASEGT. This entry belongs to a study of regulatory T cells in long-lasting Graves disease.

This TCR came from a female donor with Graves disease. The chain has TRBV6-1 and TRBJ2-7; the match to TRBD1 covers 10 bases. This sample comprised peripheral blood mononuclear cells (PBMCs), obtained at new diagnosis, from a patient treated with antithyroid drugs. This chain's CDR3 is CASSGDRGIHEQYF. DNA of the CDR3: TGTGCCAGCAGTGGGGACAGGGGAATCCACGAGCAGTACTTC.